A single sample is the source of the 30 T cell receptor beta chains below, sequenced in a study of control samples from healthy donors and cancer patients. Libraries were prepared by immunoSEQ multiplex PCR; TCRdb keeps only in-frame clonotypes and omits some of them. The table has 230,000 or so clones, just under 95% seen once. Sequencing input: blood. Source of these receptors: a man aged 50-60 years in good health.

The rearrangement uses TRBV11-3 and TRBJ2-1; the match to TRBD2 covers 14 bases. V was clipped by 1 base and J by 7 bases; unmatched bases: 6. Germline V CDR1 and CDR2: SGHNT, YENEEA. CDR3 size: 17 residues. The CDR3 bases are TGTGCCAGCAGCTTAGGTACCCGGACTAGCGGGGGGAATGAGCAGTTCTTC. It specifies CASSLGTRTSGGNEQFF.

In its sample, this clone was seen a few times. The CDR3 DNA is TGTGCCAGTTCTGGCGGGACCTACAGTCTTAATCAGCCCCAGCATTTT. It is translated as CASSGGTYSLNQPQHF. V and J are TRBV19 and TRBJ1-5, with D possibly matching TRBD1 (5 bases). The V end was cut by 8 bases, the J end by 4 bases, with 21 bases between. The germline V gene encodes CDR1 LNHDA and CDR2 SQIVND (reference sequence). The CDR3 is 16 amino acids. The full variable domain, with the rest looked up from reference TRBV19 and TRBJ1-5, is DGGITQSPKYLFRKEGQNVTLSCEQNLNHDAMYWYRQDPGQGLRLIYYSQIVNDFQKGDIAEGYSVSREKKESFPLTVTSAQKNPTAFYLCASSGGTYSLNQPQHFGDGTRLSIL.

This chain joins TRBV27 and TRBJ2-7; no firm D call. Germline V gene data show CDR1 as MNHEY and CDR2 as SMNVEV (reference sequence). The length of the CDR3 is 13 residues. V was pared by 5 bases and J by 3 bases, with 11 bases between. DNA for the CDR3: TGTGCCAGCAGTCCGGACGGAGTCTACGAGCAGTACGTC. Residues: CASSPDGVYEQYV.

This clone appeared a single time. The rearrangement uses TRBV5-1 and TRBJ2-7; TRBD1 aligns across 7 bases. Germline V gives CDR1 SGHRS, CDR2 YFSETQ. V lost 5 bases to trimming and J lost 2 bases; unmatched junction nucleotides: 4. The CDR3 runs to 13 residues. The CDR3 loop reads CASRQGSPYEQYF. The CDR3 bases are TGCGCCAGCAGACAGGGGTCCCCCTACGAGCAGTACTTC.

This chain links TRBV19 with TRBJ1-2; no reliable D call. The length of the CDR3 is 14 residues. Trimming left V 3 bases short and J 5 bases short, with 13 bases between. From germline, CDR1 is LNHDA and CDR2 SQIVND (reference sequence). The CDR3 DNA reads as TGTGCCAGTAGTATTTCAGGTGCCTTTTATGGCTACACCTTC. Translated, it gives CASSISGAFYGYTF.

The chain links TRBV19 to TRBJ1-5, with D uncertain. The CDR3 consists of 13 residues. V lost 7 bases and J 4 bases, leaving 11 bases between the germline ends. Germline V gene lookup returns CDR1 LNHDA and CDR2 SQIVND (reference sequence). CDR3 residues: CASIPIPNQPQHF. CDR3 nucleotides: TGTGCCAGTATTCCGATCCCGAATCAGCCCCAGCATTTT.

CDR3 bases: TGTGCCAGCAGACTCCGGACAGATCTTAATGAAAAACTGTTTTTT. It encodes CASRLRTDLNEKLFF. J is TRBJ1-4 and V is TRBV28, with D tentatively TRBD1 (6 bases). The germline V and J ends were trimmed by 6 bases and 4 bases, with 15 bases remaining between them. CDR3 length: 15 residues. Germline CDR1 reads MDHEN; CDR2 reads SYDVKM.

The gene calls are TRBV19 and TRBJ1-4; no clear D. V lost 3 bases to trimming and J lost 5 bases, with 16 bases between them. The V gene's germline CDR1 is LNHDA and CDR2 SQIVND (reference sequence). CDR3 size: 16 residues. In DNA form, the CDR3 reads TGTGCCAGTAGTATTGTTGGTCGGGTGGGCAATGAAAAACTGTTTTTT. It encodes CASSIVGRVGNEKLFF.

The V and J genes are TRBV4-3 and TRBJ1-6; D possibly corresponds to TRBD1 (5 bases). CDR1 and CDR2 from the germline V gene are LGHNA and YSLEER. The CDR3 sequence is 14 residues long. The V end was cut by 2 bases, the J end by 6 bases, with 8 bases between. The CDR3 here is CASSQYRTNSPLHF. CDR3 DNA: TGCGCCAGCAGCCAATACAGGACTAATTCACCCCTCCACTTT.

This chain links TRBV2 with TRBJ1-2, with D perhaps TRBD1 (6 bases). V lost 7 bases, J lost 3 bases, and 15 bases lay in between. Germline CDR1 and CDR2: SNHLY and FYNNEI. The CDR3 sequence is 14 residues long. The CDR3 DNA follows: TGTGCCAGCAATCGGGGGGGCCTTGACTATGGCTACACCTTC. Translation: CASNRGGLDYGYTF.

V is TRBV29-1 and J is TRBJ1-2, with unresolved D. The V gene lost 0 bases and the J gene lost 0 bases, with 8 bases spanning the gap. The CDR3 runs 14 residues. Germline CDR1 reads SQVTM; CDR2 reads ANQGSEA. The CDR3 DNA is TGCAGCGTTGAAGACCGGATAGCTAACTATGGCTACACCTTC. Amino acids: CSVEDRIANYGYTF. Using reference TRBV29-1 and TRBJ1-2 for the parts outside the CDR3, the full variable domain is SAVISQKPSRDICQRGTSLTIQCQVDSQVTMMFWYRQQPGQSLTLIATANQGSEATYESGFVIDKFPISRPNLTFSTLTVSNMSPEDSSIYLCSVEDRIANYGYTFGSGTRLTVV.

The V call is TRBV7-9, the J call TRBJ1-1; tentative D call: TRBD1 (5 bases). Germline values: CDR1 SEHNR, CDR2 FQNEAQ (reference sequence). V lost 3 bases and J 6 bases, leaving 11 bases between the germline ends. CDR3 length: 13 residues. Here the CDR3 reads CASSLEGWSEAFF. The DNA for the CDR3 is TGTGCCAGCAGCTTGGAGGGGTGGTCTGAAGCTTTCTTT.

The chain combines TRBV10-3 with TRBJ1-1; unclear D gene. The germline V gene has CDR1 ENHRY and CDR2 SYGVKD. The CDR3 has 10 residues. Trimming pared 11 bases from V and 5 bases from J, leaving 9 bases between. The CDR3: CASLGTEAFF. The DNA of the CDR3 is TGTGCCTCTCTGGGGACTGAAGCTTTCTTT.

The V gene is TRBV9, the J gene TRBJ2-1, with TRBD1 identical over 9 bases. V lost 4 bases, J lost 7 bases, and 6 bases stayed unmatched. CDR1 SGDLS and CDR2 YYNGEE come from the germline V gene. The CDR3 totals 14 residues. The CDR3 here is CASSLTGTGNEQFF. The CDR3 nucleotides are TGTGCCAGCAGCCTTACCGGGACAGGGAATGAGCAGTTCTTC.

This clone has only one observation. Written as DNA, the CDR3 is TGTGCCAGCACCTGGGACGGATCATATGGCTACACCTTC. Translation: CASTWDGSYGYTF. The chain carries TRBV5-4 and TRBJ1-2, with D possibly being TRBD1 (5 bases). CDR3 size: 13 residues. V shed 6 bases and J shed 5 bases, with 14 bases lying between them. Looked up from germline, CDR1 is SGHNT and CDR2 is YYREEE (reference sequence).

The chain carries TRBV28 and TRBJ1-1, with TRBD1 identical over 7 bases. Trimming cost V 8 bases and J 5 bases; bases outside gene matches: 17. Germline lookup yields CDR1 MDHEN and CDR2 SYDVKM. CDR3 length: 16 residues. This CDR3 is CASAPGRGRRRTEAFF. CDR3 nucleotides: TGTGCCAGCGCCCCCGGGAGGGGGCGAAGGAGGACTGAAGCTTTCTTT.

The V gene is TRBV7-3, the J gene TRBJ2-1, with D possibly matching TRBD2 (6 bases). Germline V lookup: CDR1 SGHTA, CDR2 FQGTGA. The CDR3 consists of 14 residues. V was pared by 5 bases and J by 4 bases, with 12 bases between. CDR3 residues: CASSPGLVYNEQFF. Here the CDR3 DNA reads TGTGCCAGCAGCCCGGGACTGGTATACAATGAGCAGTTCTTC.

The table lists this clone with a count of one. The rearrangement links TRBV28 to TRBJ1-5; a weak D match, TRBD1 (5 bases). The germline V and J ends were trimmed by 5 bases and 0 bases, with 20 bases remaining between them. CDR3 length: 18 amino acids. CDR1 is MDHEN, CDR2 SYDVKM, per germline. CDR3 bases: TGTGCCAGCAGTCAAGGGACGGCGAGAGTATATAGCAATCAGCCCCAGCATTTT. It specifies CASSQGTARVYSNQPQHF.

The chain carries TRBV27 and TRBJ1-1; D gene uncertain. The CDR3 contains 13 residues. Germline-derived CDR1 and CDR2 are MNHEY and SMNVEV (reference sequence). V lost 2 bases and J lost 7, with 11 bases in between. The CDR3 nucleotides are TGTGCCAGCAGTTTAAGAGGTCTCGGTGAAGCTTTCTTT. Translation gives CASSLRGLGEAFF.

The chain has TRBV7-3 and TRBJ2-1; the match to TRBD2 covers 8 bases. CDR1 and CDR2 (germline): SGHTA, FQGTGA. The CDR3 covers 15 residues. V was clipped by 2 bases and J by 4 bases; unmatched bases: 4. The CDR3 DNA reads as TGTGCCAGCAGCTTAGGGCGGGGGGAATACAATGAGCAGTTCTTC. Protein product: CASSLGRGEYNEQFF.

The chain has TRBV21-1 and TRBJ2-7; the table assigns TRBD2, which was not confirmed against the DNA. TRBV21-1 is a recognized pseudogene. The CDR3 sequence is 17 residues long. This CDR3 reads CAGSKATASGGPHEQYV. The CDR3, as DNA: TGTGCCGGCAGCAAAGCGACGGCTAGCGGGGGGCCCCACGAGCAGTACGTC.

This clone was detected once. The chain joins TRBV18 to TRBJ1-4; no firm D call. Germline V gene sequence: CDR1 KGHSH, CDR2 LQKENI. CDR3 length equals 15 residues. V shed 3 bases and J shed 0 bases, with 8 bases lying between them. This chain's CDR3 is CASSPTATTNEKLFF. The CDR3 DNA reads TGTGCCAGCTCACCTACAGCAACAACTAATGAAAAACTGTTTTTT. Complete variable domain (other parts from reference TRBV18 and TRBJ1-4): NAGVMQNPRHLVRRRGQEARLRCSPMKGHSHVYWYRQLPEEGLKFMVYLQKENIIDESGMPKERFSAEFPKEGPSILRIQQVVRGDSAAYFCASSPTATTNEKLFFGSGTQLSVL.

The rearrangement joins TRBV5-1 to TRBJ2-5; the D gene is possibly TRBD2 (6 bases). The CDR3 consists of 15 residues. Per the germline V gene, CDR1 is SGHRS and CDR2 is YFSETQ. Trimming removed 7 bases from V and 3 bases from J, with 19 bases in between. For the CDR3, the DNA is TGCGCCAGCGGCTGGGGAGGCAGGGTCGAAGAGACCCAGTACTTC. Translating gives CASGWGGRVEETQYF.

The chain combines TRBV5-1 with TRBJ2-3; no clear D. With 4 bases removed from V and 0 bases from J, the gap between germline ends came to 18 bases. The germline CDR1 and CDR2 sequences are SGHRS and YFSETQ. This CDR3 region has 17 residues. The CDR3 DNA sequence: TGCGCCAGCAGCCCGCATGAGGCGGTCTCTAGCACAGATACGCAGTATTTT. Protein sequence: CASSPHEAVSSTDTQYF.

In its sample, this clone was seen a few times. This chain uses TRBV19 with TRBJ1-2; the match to TRBD1 covers 10 bases. The V segment lost 5 bases and the J segment 4 bases; nucleotides outside the gene matches: 10. CDR3 length equals 16 residues. Germline V CDR1 and CDR2: LNHDA, SQIVND (reference sequence). DNA of the CDR3: TGTGCCAGTAGTCTCGGGACAGGGGTGATCGGCTATGGCTACACCTTC. The encoded protein is CASSLGTGVIGYGYTF. The full variable domain, completed using reference TRBV19 and TRBJ1-2, is DGGITQSPKYLFRKEGQNVTLSCEQNLNHDAMYWYRQDPGQGLRLIYYSQIVNDFQKGDIAEGYSVSREKKESFPLTVTSAQKNPTAFYLCASSLGTGVIGYGYTFGSGTRLTVV.

J is TRBJ2-7 and V is TRBV6-5, with a tentative D call TRBD2 (6 bases). The germline V and J ends were trimmed by 2 bases and 4 bases, with 12 bases remaining between them. This CDR3 has 14 residues. Germline V gives CDR1 MNHEY, CDR2 SVGAGI. The CDR3, as DNA: TGTGCCAGCAGTTACGCCGGGACTGATTACGAGCAGTACTTC. Translating gives CASSYAGTDYEQYF.

This clone appeared a single time. Written as DNA, the CDR3 is TGTGCCAGCAGTACCCAGGGGGCAAACTATGGCTACACCTTC. As protein: CASSTQGANYGYTF. The chain recombines TRBV6-2 or TRBV6-3 with TRBJ1-2; 8 nucleotides line up with TRBD1. The CDR3 spans 14 residues. V was clipped by 5 bases and J by 2 bases; unmatched bases: 4. Germline V gene lookup returns CDR1 MNHEY and CDR2 SVGEGT.

The chain combines TRBV2 with TRBJ1-6; D perhaps matches TRBD1 (6 bases). The CDR3 is 12 amino acids. Germline values: CDR1 SNHLY, CDR2 FYNNEI. V was pared by 7 bases and J by 10 bases, with 11 bases between. The CDR3, as DNA: TGTGCCAGCAAGGGGGATCGATCACCCCTCCACTTT. It is translated as CASKGDRSPLHF. Based on the CDR3 plus reference TRBV2 and TRBJ1-6, the full variable domain is EPEVTQTPSHQVTQMGQEVILRCVPISNHLYFYWYRQILGQKVEFLVSFYNNEISEKSEIFDDQFSVERPDGSNFTLKIRSTKLEDSAMYFCASKGDRSPLHFGNGTRLTVT.

The CDR3 DNA is TGTGCCACCAGCAGAGGACTAGCGGGGGCAGCGGAGCAGTTCTTC. It yields the protein CATSRGLAGAAEQFF. J is TRBJ2-1 and V is TRBV15, with 12 positions matching TRBD2. This CDR3 comprises 15 residues. V dropped 1 base and J dropped 10; count of bases not matched to a gene: 5. Germline values: CDR1 LNHNV, CDR2 YYDKDF (reference sequence).

This chain links TRBV5-1 with TRBJ1-1, with 9 bases matching TRBD1. Germline lookup yields CDR1 SGHRS and CDR2 YFSETQ. The CDR3 has 15 amino acids. The V segment lost 9 bases and the J segment 1 base; nucleotides outside the gene matches: 10. CDR3 in DNA: TGCGCCACCACCCGGGACAGGGACGGGAACACTGAAGCTTTCTTT. This encodes CATTRDRDGNTEAFF.